The clone carrying this T cell receptor beta chain was detected many times. Its antigen is unidentified. In germline, CDR1 is ENHRY, CDR2 SYGVKD. The CDR3 consists of 14 residues. The trim removed 6 bases at V and 4 bases at J, leaving 6 bases unmatched. This entry belongs to a study of early T cells in non-severe SARS-CoV-2 infection. The wider study: The authors sequenced bulk RNA from unsorted whole blood, leaving chains unpaired.

As part of library construction, unique molecular identifiers were attached to individual cDNA molecules. TCRdb recomputed calls from the 5' RACE reads with MiXCR, one row per CDR3 protein. The sample shows about 72,000 distinct CDR3 sequences, 10% of them seen only once. General observations from the study: Anti-spike CD8 responses were favored in VDJdb matching, and private and CD4 specificities were missed.

The receptor was isolated from an adult who was a healthcare worker with PCR-confirmed SARS-CoV-2 infection or an uninfected control (not recorded which). The sequencing used whole blood, collected at baseline. The rearrangement links TRBV10-3 to TRBJ2-7; 10 bases align to TRBD2. The chain's CDR3 is CAISRSGGEYEQYF. Written as DNA, the CDR3 is TGTGCCATCAGCCGGAGCGGGGGGGAGTACGAGCAGTACTTC.